These 7 T cell receptor beta chains were sequenced from one sample in a study of long-term antiretroviral therapy in people with HIV. A v3.0 immunoSEQ assay was performed at survey level. The assay was immunoSEQ multiplex PCR, and TCRdb's table has in-frame clones only and misses some. The table lists about 25,000 clones, 93% of them singletons. The specimen was unsorted PBMCs, collected 7.6 years after starting antiretroviral therapy. The origin of the receptors is a woman in her 40s with HIV.

The chain has TRBV6-1 and TRBJ2-3; maybe TRBD2 (6 bases). Looked up from germline, CDR1 is MNHNS and CDR2 is SASEGT. The CDR3 sequence is 13 residues long. CDR3 coding DNA: TGTGCGGTGGCGACTAGTTACACAGATACGCAGTATTTT. Amino acid sequence: CAVATSYTDTQYF.

This clone was detected only once. This chain links TRBV7-8 with TRBJ2-7; D might be TRBD1 (5 bases). Germline CDR1 is SGHVS and CDR2 is FQNEAQ. CDR3 length: 13 amino acids. V lost 2 bases to trimming and J lost 5 bases, with 10 bases between them. CDR3 in amino acids: CASSLRGRDEQYF. CDR3 in DNA: TGTGCCAGCAGCTTAAGGGGTAGGGACGAGCAGTACTTC. Full variable domain (rest looked up from reference TRBV7-8 and TRBJ2-7): GAGVSQSPRYKVAKRGQDVALRCDPISGHVSLFWYQQALGQGPEFLTYFQNEAQLDKSGLPSDRFFAERPEGSVSTLKIQRTQQEDSAVYLCASSLRGRDEQYFGPGTRLTVT.

The rearrangement uses TRBV6-6 and TRBJ2-7; D may correspond to TRBD1 or TRBD2 (5 bases each). The CDR3 totals 15 residues. Germline-derived CDR1 and CDR2 are MNHNY and SVGAGI (reference sequence). Trimming removed 6 bases from V and 1 base from J, with 16 bases in between. The CDR3 sequence: CASSVPGRESYEQYF. The DNA for the CDR3 is TGTGCCAGCAGCGTGCCGGGACGAGAATCCTACGAGCAGTACTTC.

In its sample, this clone was seen once. The CDR3, as DNA: TGCGCCAGCAGCTTGGGACAGGGGGAGGATACGCAGTATTTT. Its translation is CASSLGQGEDTQYF. The chain employs TRBV5-1 and TRBJ2-3; 9 positions agree with TRBD1. The germline V gene encodes CDR1 SGHRS and CDR2 YFSETQ. This CDR3 is built from 14 residues. V lost 0 bases and J lost 6; bases outside the gene matches: 2.

This clone was seen a single time. The V call is TRBV4-2, the J call TRBJ1-2; 10 bases line up with TRBD1. The CDR3 totals 18 residues. Germline lookup yields CDR1 LGHNA and CDR2 YNFKEQ. Trimming removed 2 bases from V and 4 bases from J; junction bases left unmatched: 13. The CDR3: CASSQLTGGQGTVYGYTF. CDR3 sequence (DNA): TGTGCCAGCAGCCAACTAACGGGGGGACAGGGGACGGTCTATGGCTACACCTTC.

This clone was seen more than once but under ten times. The rearrangement joins TRBV10-3 to TRBJ1-6, with TRBD1 matching over 12 bases. The length of the CDR3 is 15 residues. The germline gives CDR1 ENHRY, CDR2 SYGVKD. The ends lost 3 bases at V and 9 bases at J; junction bases unmatched: 3. CDR3 bases: TGTGCCATCAGTGATTCGGGACAGGGGGCTTCACCCCTCCACTTT. Translated, it gives CAISDSGQGASPLHF.

J is TRBJ2-1 and V is TRBV20-1; D is possibly TRBD2 (6 bases). V dropped 3 bases and J dropped 14 bases, with 14 bases sitting between them. The germline V gene has CDR1 DFQATT and CDR2 SNEGSKA (reference sequence). The CDR3 extends over 11 amino acids. Here the CDR3 DNA reads TGCAGTGCTAGTTTAGGGGCGGGGAAGTTCTTC. It translates to CSASLGAGKFF.